This T cell receptor (beta chain) derives from a study of Ad26.COV2.S vaccination and SARS-CoV-2 variants. Findings and limits, study-wide: Placebo recipients and vaccine recipients were similar in non-spike TCR breadth.

Profiled with immunoSEQ multiplex PCR; TCRdb holds only in-frame clones, not every one. The sample lists around 300,000 clones, almost 90% occurring once. The germline V gene encodes CDR1 SQVTM and CDR2 ANQGSEA. Trimming at V came to 7 bases and at J to 0 bases, leaving 9 bases not matched to a gene. The CDR3 has 17 residues. Treatment noted: 15 to 20 received Ad26.COV2.S at low or high dose, single or two shots; about 5 received placebo; per-sample allocation not given. At day 63 after the first vaccine or placebo injection, samples were drawn. With regard to this clone: Its specificity is unknown.

This TCR was sampled from a person aged 18 to 65 who received the Ad26.COV2.S COVID-19 vaccine or a placebo. Here the sequenced sample was peripheral blood, taken in a trial of Ad26.COV2.S vaccine versus placebo. The chain links TRBV29-1 to TRBJ2-1; 13 bases line up with TRBD2. The CDR3: CSAIGLAGAISYNEQFF. As DNA, the CDR3 is TGCAGCGCCATTGGACTAGCGGGAGCTATCTCCTACAATGAGCAGTTCTTC.